This T cell receptor beta chain was recovered during a study of blood T cell repertoires in COVID-19. Study-level information: The study drew acute and convalescent COVID-19 samples from the United States, Italy and Spain. From T cells, B-cell-depleted T cells, or PBMCs came the material, which was cDNA or gDNA.

Per the authors' pipeline: Reference gene primer amplification yielded estimated nucleated cell counts. Profiled with immunoSEQ multiplex PCR; TCRdb holds only in-frame clones, not every one. The D gene and trimming were derived from the DNA, and the V and J assignments and clone size from that table. This table holds more than 45,000 clones, roughly 91% found once. V lost 0 bases and J lost 2, with 7 bases in between. The CDR3 is 14 residues long. Germline lookup yields CDR1 GTSNPN and CDR2 SVGIG (reference sequence). Sequencing used peripheral blood. This TCR was recovered from a human donor in a cohort sampled during active COVID-19. The chain employs TRBV30 and TRBJ2-2; D remains ambiguous. CDR3 protein: CAWSVLRNTGELFF. The CDR3, as DNA: TGTGCCTGGAGTGTACTTCGTAACACCGGGGAGCTGTTTTTT.